This TCR beta chain was identified during a study of T-cell reconstitution after alpha-beta-depleted transplantation in children. In the case of this clonotype: No antigen is known for it.

Findings and limits, study-wide: Several hundred graft clones that had expanded were reportedly the source of alpha-beta T cells about two months after transplant. Some patients' high day-60 TCRbeta diversity was attributed to recipient cells surviving conditioning. Newly produced T cells mostly provided counts and TCRbeta diversity after one year, as hyperexpanded clones declined.

After removal of 6 bases from V and 1 base from J, the junction contained 11 bases not matched to a gene. CDR3 length: 17 amino acids. Germline V CDR1 and CDR2: SEHNR, FQNEAQ (reference sequence). Molecular barcoding with unique molecular identifiers was used for the TCRbeta library. TCRdb redid the calling of the PCR reads with MiXCR, one entry per CDR3 protein. The data contain some 830,000 distinct CDR3 sequences, approximately 15% of them singletons. The TCR comes from a male patient younger than 18 who had a stem cell transplant for acute lymphoblastic leukemia, so the T cells may come from the graft donor. The sample consisted of PBMCs, mostly from graft donor cells, taken 360 days after TCRalphabeta/CD19-depleted stem cell transplant. V is TRBV7-9 and J is TRBJ1-5, with TRBD1 matching 8 bases. The CDR3 nucleotides are TGTGCCAGCAGTGTTACTCAGGGGGCTGTGAGCAATCAGCCCCAGCATTTT. It translates to CASSVTQGAVSNQPQHF.